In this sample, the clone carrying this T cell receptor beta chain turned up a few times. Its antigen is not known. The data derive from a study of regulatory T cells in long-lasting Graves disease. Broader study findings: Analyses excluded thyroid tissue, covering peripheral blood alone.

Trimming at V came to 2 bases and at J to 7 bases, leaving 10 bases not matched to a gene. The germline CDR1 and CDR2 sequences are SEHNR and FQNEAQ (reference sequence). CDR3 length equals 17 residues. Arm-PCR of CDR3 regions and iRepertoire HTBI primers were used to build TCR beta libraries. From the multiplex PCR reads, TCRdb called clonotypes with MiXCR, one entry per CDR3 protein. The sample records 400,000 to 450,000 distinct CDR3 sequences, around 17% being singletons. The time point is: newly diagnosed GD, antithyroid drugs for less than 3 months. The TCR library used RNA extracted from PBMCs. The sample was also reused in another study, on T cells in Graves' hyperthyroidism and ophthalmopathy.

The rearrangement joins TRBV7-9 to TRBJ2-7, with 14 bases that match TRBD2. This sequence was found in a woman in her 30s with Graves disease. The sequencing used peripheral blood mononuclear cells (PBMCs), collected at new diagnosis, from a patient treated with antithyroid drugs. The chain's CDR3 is CASSLIRGLAGVDEQYF. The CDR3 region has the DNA TGTGCCAGCAGCTTAATAAGGGGACTAGCGGGAGTTGATGAGCAGTACTTC.